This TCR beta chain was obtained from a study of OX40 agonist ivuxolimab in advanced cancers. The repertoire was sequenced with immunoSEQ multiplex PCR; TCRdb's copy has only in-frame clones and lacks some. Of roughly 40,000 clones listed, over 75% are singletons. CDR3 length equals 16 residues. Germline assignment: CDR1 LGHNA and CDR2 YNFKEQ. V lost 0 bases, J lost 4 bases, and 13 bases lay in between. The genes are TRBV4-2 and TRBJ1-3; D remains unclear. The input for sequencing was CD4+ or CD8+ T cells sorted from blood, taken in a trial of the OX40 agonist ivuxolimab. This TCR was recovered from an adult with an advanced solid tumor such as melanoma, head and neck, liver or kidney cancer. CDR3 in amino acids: CASSQDKTYAGNTIYF. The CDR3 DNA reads TGTGCCAGCAGCCAAGATAAGACATACGCAGGAAACACCATATATTTT.